The rows below give T cell receptor beta chains drawn from one sample of a study of blood T cell repertoires in COVID-19. Clones were read by immunoSEQ multiplex PCR, and TCRdb kept only the in-frame ones, dropping some. The data hold 70,000 to 95,000 clones, with about 95% observed a single time. Input material: peripheral blood. These receptors all stem from a human donor with active COVID-19. The donor label of this sample is uncertain. CDR3s include the opening cysteine and the closing phenylalanine or tryptophan. Each record gives: J gene, V gene, D gene, clone size, CDR3 DNA, CDR3 protein. D genes are given only for firm matches. Clone size is given for some rows only: seen once, a few or many times, or a class if the clone is expanded.

TRBJ2-1 | TRBV10-2 | TRBD2 | NA | TGCGCCAGCAGTGAGGAAGGTAGGGGACTAGCGGGGACAAATGAGCAGTTCTTC | CASSEEGRGLAGTNEQFF
TRBJ1-3 | TRBV19 | NA | NA | TGTGCCAGTAGTAGCAAAAGCCCCGGGGAGGGAAACACCATATATTTT | CASSSKSPGEGNTIYF
TRBJ2-3 | TRBV5-1 | NA | NA | TGCGCCAGCAGCTTGGTACAGACAATGGATACGCAGTATTTT | CASSLVQTMDTQYF
TRBJ2-1 | TRBV7-2 | TRBD2 | NA | TGTGCCAGCAGCTCGGGGACTAGCGCCTACAATGAGCAGTTCTTC | CASSSGTSAYNEQFF
TRBJ2-7 | TRBV10-3 | TRBD1 | NA | TGTGCCATCAGACAGGGGGCCCCCGCCTACGAGCAGTACTTC | CAIRQGAPAYEQYF
TRBJ2-5 | TRBV9 | NA | NA | TGTGCCAGCAGCGTGGGCAGTGGCCAAGAGACCCAGTACTTC | CASSVGSGQETQYF
TRBJ2-3 | TRBV15 | NA | NA | TGTGCCACCAGCAGTAACGGGGGAGATACGCAGTATTTT | CATSSNGGDTQYF
TRBJ2-3 | TRBV5-6 | TRBD1 | NA | TGTGCCAGCAGCTCGCTCGGACAGGGGGCAACAGATACGCAGTATTTT | CASSSLGQGATDTQYF
TRBJ2-3 | TRBV2 | TRBD2 | NA | TGTGCCAGCAGTCCCCTAGCGGGGGCCATAGACGCCACAGATACGCAGTATTTT | CASSPLAGAIDATDTQYF
TRBJ1-1 | TRBV10-2 | NA | NA | TGCGCCAGCAGTGAGATCAGCAGGGTTGCTGAAGCTTTCTTT | CASSEISRVAEAFF
TRBJ1-5 | TRBV24-1 | TRBD1 | NA | TGTGCCACCAGTGATTTAGTCCGGACAGGGTTTGCTCAGCCCCAGCATTTT | CATSDLVRTGFAQPQHF
TRBJ2-1 | TRBV19 | TRBD2 | NA | TGTGCCAGGCTACCTAGCGGGAGCTCCTACAATGAGCAGTTCTTC | CARLPSGSSYNEQFF
TRBJ1-2 | TRBV10-3 | TRBD1 | NA | TGTGCCATCAGTGAGCACTCCAGGGGGCAGGGTAACTATGGCTACACCTTC | CAISEHSRGQGNYGYTF
TRBJ2-5 | TRBV2 | NA | NA | TGTGCCAGCATCCCTACCGGTGGTAAAGAGACCCAGTACTTC | CASIPTGGKETQYF
TRBJ2-3 | TRBV23-1 | TRBD1 | NA | TGCGCCAGCAGTCACTCCTCATGGACAGGGGGGCCCACAGATACGCAGTATTTT | CASSHSSWTGGPTDTQYF
TRBJ1-6 | TRBV27 | TRBD1 | NA | TGTGCCAGCAGCACCCTCGACAGGGGAGATTCACCCCTCCACTTT | CASSTLDRGDSPLHF
TRBJ2-7 | TRBV19 | NA | NA | TGTGCCAGTAGTTTGGGGCTCGAGCAGTACTTC | CASSLGLEQYF
TRBJ1-1 | TRBV19 | NA | NA | TGTGCCAGTAGTATCCGAGACACTGAAGCTTTCTTT | CASSIRDTEAFF
TRBJ2-5 | TRBV5-5 | NA | NA | TGTGCCAGCAGTTTGCTCCCAGGGGCTCAAGAGACCCAGTACTTC | CASSLLPGAQETQYF
TRBJ1-5 | TRBV28 | NA | NA | TGTGCCAGCAGTACGCCGGGGGAGCCCCAGCATTTT | CASSTPGEPQHF
TRBJ2-7 | TRBV11-2 | TRBD2 | NA | TGTGCCAGCAGCGGTGAGACTAGCTCCGAGCAGTACTTC | CASSGETSSEQYF
TRBJ2-7 | TRBV28 | NA | NA | TGTGCCAGCAGCCCCGGACACAACTACGAGCAGTACTTC | CASSPGHNYEQYF
TRBJ1-4 | TRBV21-1 | NA | once | TGTGCCAGCAGCAAAAGGGGATCTAATGAAAAACTGTTTTTT | CASSKRGSNEKLFF
TRBJ2-2 | TRBV11-2 | TRBD1 | NA | TGTGCCAGCAGTCCAGGGGGGACAGGGTATTGGGAGCTGTTTTTT | CASSPGGTGYWELFF
TRBJ2-3 | TRBV21-1 | NA | NA | TGTGCCAGGGGGGCTCCGCAGTATTTT | CARGAPQYF
TRBJ1-1 | TRBV5-4 | NA | once | TGTGCCAGCAGCCCAACGACACTGAACACTGAAGCTTTCTTT | CASSPTTLNTEAFF
TRBJ2-1 | TRBV7-2 | TRBD1 | once | TGTGCCAGCAGTCCGGTGGGACAGGGGGCTTCAGAGGAGCAGTTCTTC | CASSPVGQGASEEQFF
TRBJ2-7 | TRBV5-4 | NA | NA | TGTGCCAGCAGCTCTTCCTACGAGCAGTACTTC | CASSSSYEQYF
TRBJ1-3 | TRBV6-1 | NA | NA | TGTGCCAGCAGTGAATTTAGGAGCTCTGGAAACACCATATATTTT | CASSEFRSSGNTIYF
TRBJ2-3 | TRBV2 | NA | NA | TGTGCCAGCAAGAAGCGGTCATCTAGCACAGATACGCAGTATTTT | CASKKRSSSTDTQYF
TRBJ2-7 | TRBV15 | NA | NA | TGTGCCACCAGCCTAAGAGGGGGGGACAGGAGTCCCTACGAGCAGTACTTC | CATSLRGGDRSPYEQYF
TRBJ2-5 | TRBV20-1 | NA | NA | TGCAGTGCAGGGGTAGAGACCCAGTACTTC | CSAGVETQYF
TRBJ2-5 | TRBV18 | TRBD2 | NA | TGTGCCAGCTCACCGACTAGCGGACAAGAGACCCAGTACTTC | CASSPTSGQETQYF
TRBJ1-4 | TRBV7-2 | NA | once | TGTGCCAGCAGCCGCACAGGGTTTGGGACTAATGAAAAACTGTTTTTT | CASSRTGFGTNEKLFF
TRBJ2-7 | TRBV11-2 | TRBD1 | NA | TGTGCCAGCAGCCCCCTCTCGGGGCAGGGGGACGAGCAGTACTTC | CASSPLSGQGDEQYF
TRBJ1-1 | TRBV11-3 | TRBD1 | NA | TGTGCCAGCAGCCGTTCCGGGACAGGGTATGTAGAGACTGAAGCTTTCTTT | CASSRSGTGYVETEAFF
TRBJ2-7 | TRBV4-2 | TRBD2 | NA | TGTGCCAGCAGCCAAGTACTAGCGGGGGCCGACGAGCAGTACTTC | CASSQVLAGADEQYF
TRBJ2-1 | TRBV18 | TRBD2 | NA | TGTGCCAGCTCACCACCTAGCCTAGCGGGGAACAATGAGCAGTTCTTC | CASSPPSLAGNNEQFF
TRBJ2-3 | TRBV5-1 | NA | NA | TGCGCCAGCAGCCCTCCGACGGGGACTAGCACAGATACGCAGTATTTT | CASSPPTGTSTDTQYF
TRBJ2-5 | TRBV12-3/TRBV12-4 | NA | NA | TGTGCCAGCAGTGTCTACTCCCAAGAGACCCAGTACTTC | CASSVYSQETQYF
TRBJ2-7 | TRBV28 | TRBD1 | NA | TGTGCCAGCAGTATGACAGGGGCCGTCTACGAGCAGTACTTC | CASSMTGAVYEQYF
TRBJ1-2 | TRBV6-5 | TRBD1 | NA | TGTGCCAGCAGCCCGGGACAGGGTTTGTTCGGCTACACCTTC | CASSPGQGLFGYTF
TRBJ2-7 | TRBV4-1 | TRBD1 | NA | TGCGCCAGCAGCCGGCCGGGGACAGGGGCAGGGGAGCAGTACTTC | CASSRPGTGAGEQYF
TRBJ2-1 | TRBV28 | TRBD2 | NA | TGTGCCAGCAGTCGGACTAGCGGAGCATCGACCTACAATGAGCAGTTCTTC | CASSRTSGASTYNEQFF
TRBJ2-1 | TRBV5-1 | TRBD2 | NA | TGCGCCAGCAGAATGGCACTAGCGGGGGAGCAGTTCTTC | CASRMALAGEQFF
TRBJ2-3 | TRBV9 | NA | NA | TGTGCCAGCAGCCTTCCCATCTTGGCTGTCACAGATACGCAGTATTTT | CASSLPILAVTDTQYF
TRBJ2-2 | TRBV7-8 | NA | NA | TGTGCCAGCAGTCAAGATCGGACCGGGGAGCTGTTTTTT | CASSQDRTGELFF
TRBJ2-1 | TRBV9 | NA | once | TGTGCCAGCAGCGTACCGAGGGATGAGCAGTTCTTC | CASSVPRDEQFF
TRBJ2-3 | TRBV7-2 | TRBD2 | NA | TGTGCCAGCAGCTTAACCAGCGGGAGCAGGTCAGATACGCAGTATTTT | CASSLTSGSRSDTQYF
TRBJ1-5 | TRBV19 | NA | NA | TGTGCCAGTACGCCGACGGAAATGGACAGAAATAGCAATCAGCCCCAGCATTTT | CASTPTEMDRNSNQPQHF
TRBJ2-3 | TRBV4-2 | NA | NA | TGTGCCAGCAGCCAAGGTCTTACGGGGGGCATCACAGATACGCAGTATTTT | CASSQGLTGGITDTQYF
TRBJ1-5 | TRBV19 | NA | once | TGTGCCAGTGCGATTTATAGCAATCAGCCCCAGCATTTT | CASAIYSNQPQHF
TRBJ2-1 | TRBV2 | NA | NA | TGTGCCAGCAGTGGAGGCATTGACAGGACGGTGATCTTC | CASSGGIDRTVIF
TRBJ2-3 | TRBV15 | TRBD2 | NA | TGTGCCACCAGCAGAGATCCGGGACTAGCGGGATATACGCAGTATTTT | CATSRDPGLAGYTQYF
TRBJ2-2 | TRBV6-4 | TRBD2 | NA | TGTGCCAGCAGTAGCGGGGGGAAGAACACCGGGGAGCTGTTTTTT | CASSSGGKNTGELFF
TRBJ2-3 | TRBV5-1 | NA | NA | TGCGCCAGCAGCCCGAGCGGATCGGGAGATACGCAGTATTTT | CASSPSGSGDTQYF
TRBJ2-7 | TRBV4-1 | NA | NA | TGCGCCAGCACTAGCGAAAGCTCCTACGAGCAGTACTTC | CASTSESSYEQYF